This TCR beta chain was found in a study of neurological immune-mediated disorders. Notes on the study in general: One related-CDR3 cluster, which may be a signature, held the repertoires of 18 of 34 multiple sclerosis patients after phylogenetic grouping.

This clonotype was detected many times. What it recognizes is unknown. Germline values: CDR1 DFQATT, CDR2 SNEGSKA (reference sequence). V gave up 0 bases and J gave up 4 bases, with 7 bases separating them. This CDR3 contains 12 residues. Unsorted libraries came from 2 million PBMCs stored at -80 °C. 5'RACE generated cDNA with 10-nucleotide random UMIs. TCRdb processed the 5' RACE reads anew with MiXCR; each CDR3 protein has one entry. The sample has just over 95,000 distinct CDR3 sequences; around 3.4% are singletons. V gene TRBV20-1 combines with J gene TRBJ2-7; no clear D gene. The TCR sequence derives from a woman aged 18-35 years with multiple sclerosis. The sequenced sample was PBMCs. CDR3 amino acids: CSAREVEYEQYF. Here the CDR3 DNA reads TGCAGTGCTAGAGAAGTGGAGTACGAGCAGTACTTC.